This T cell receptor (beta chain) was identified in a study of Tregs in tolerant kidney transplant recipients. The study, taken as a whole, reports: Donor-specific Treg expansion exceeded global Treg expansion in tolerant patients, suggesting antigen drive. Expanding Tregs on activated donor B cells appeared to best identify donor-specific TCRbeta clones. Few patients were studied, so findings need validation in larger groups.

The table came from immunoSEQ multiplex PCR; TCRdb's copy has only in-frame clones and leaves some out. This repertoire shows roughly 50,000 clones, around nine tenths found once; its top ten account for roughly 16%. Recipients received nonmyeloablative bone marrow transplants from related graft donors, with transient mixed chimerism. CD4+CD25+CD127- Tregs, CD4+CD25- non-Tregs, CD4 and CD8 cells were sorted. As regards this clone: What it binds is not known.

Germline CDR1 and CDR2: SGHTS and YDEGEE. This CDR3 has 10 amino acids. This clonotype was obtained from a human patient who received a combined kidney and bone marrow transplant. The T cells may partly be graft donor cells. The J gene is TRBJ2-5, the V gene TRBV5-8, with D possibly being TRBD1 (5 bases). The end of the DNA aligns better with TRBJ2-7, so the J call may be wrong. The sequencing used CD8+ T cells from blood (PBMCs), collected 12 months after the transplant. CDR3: CASGPYEQYF. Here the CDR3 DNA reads TGTGCCTCAGGGCCCTACGAGCAGTACTTC.